This TCR beta chain was identified during a study of cytomegalovirus exposure and HLA in healthy donors. Study findings and constraints: Reported performance of the classifier showed diagnosis of cytomegalovirus status with high specificity and sensitivity.

This clone showed up just a few times. Its antigen remains unknown. While the first cohort had around 700 subjects, the donors belonged to the separate validation cohort of over a hundred subjects. This CDR3 spans 13 amino acids. V shed 6 bases, J shed 0 bases, and the junction held 2 bases outside the gene matches. Germline loops: CDR1 MNHEY, CDR2 SVGAGI. Method: immunoSEQ multiplex PCR; TCRdb's copy keeps in-frame clones and lacks some. The profile shows about 150,000 clones, 87% of them singletons. The receptor was derived from a man younger than 30 in good health and CMV-seropositive. The chain combines TRBV6-5 with TRBJ2-7; 7 bases agree with TRBD2. Sequencing was done on a sample of PBMCs. DNA of the CDR3: TGTGCCAGCAGGGTAGCGGGCTCCTACGAGCAGTACTTC. Encoded protein: CASRVAGSYEQYF.